This TCR beta chain came from a study of blood T cells in healthy people across ages. Findings and limits, study-wide: Per million T cells, TCR beta diversity dropped about linearly as age rose. Both higher diversity and more naive CD4+ cells marked long-lived donors when set against aged donors.

With regard to this clonotype: Its antigen is still unknown.

Next came a second PCR, run for roughly 6 to 11 cycles, which used a sample-barcoded 5' primer along with a J-beta primer mix. TCRdb re-called the 5' RACE reads with MiXCR, one entry per CDR3 protein. This table holds about 1.4 million distinct CDR3 sequences, approximately 63% found once. The sample consisted of blood. The clonotype was recovered from a man aged 18 to 29 in good health.

The CDR3 DNA reads as TGTGCCAGCAGTAAACAGCCTTACGAGCAGTACTTC. Residues: CASSKQPYEQYF. V and J are TRBV6-5 and TRBJ2-7, with unresolved D. V lost 5 bases to trimming and J lost 4 bases, with 9 bases between them. The germline CDR1 and CDR2 sequences are MNHEY and SVGAGI. The CDR3 totals 12 residues.